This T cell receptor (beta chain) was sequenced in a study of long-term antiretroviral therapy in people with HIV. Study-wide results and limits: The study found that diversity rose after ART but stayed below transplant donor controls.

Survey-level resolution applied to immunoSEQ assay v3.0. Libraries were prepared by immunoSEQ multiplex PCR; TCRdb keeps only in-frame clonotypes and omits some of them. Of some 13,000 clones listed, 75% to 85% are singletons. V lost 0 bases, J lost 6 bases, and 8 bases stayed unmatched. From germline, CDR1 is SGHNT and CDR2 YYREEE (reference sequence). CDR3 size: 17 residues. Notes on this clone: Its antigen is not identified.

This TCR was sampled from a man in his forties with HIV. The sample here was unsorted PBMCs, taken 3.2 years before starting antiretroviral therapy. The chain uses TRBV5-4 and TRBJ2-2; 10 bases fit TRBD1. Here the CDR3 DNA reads TGTGCCAGCAGCTTGGGACGGACAGGGGGGTACGCCGGGGAGCTGTTTTTT. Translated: CASSLGRTGGYAGELFF.